What follows are 17 T cell receptor beta chains derived from one specimen sequenced in a study of cytomegalovirus exposure and HLA in healthy donors. A multiplex PCR was run with 60 Vbeta primers and 13 Jbeta primers. Assay used: immunoSEQ multiplex PCR; TCRdb lists only in-frame clones, some missing. Of 90,000 to 120,000 clones listed, 81% were seen once; the top ten hold more than 2%. Sequenced: PBMCs. These TCRs come from a man aged 25-45 years in good health and CMV-seronegative.

The chain recombines TRBV30 with TRBJ1-6; 8 positions match TRBD1. The CDR3 sequence is 15 residues long. Germline V CDR1 and CDR2: GTSNPN, SVGIG (reference sequence). The J segment lost 5 bases and the V segment lost 3 bases, leaving 6 bases of the junction unmatched. The CDR3 DNA reads as TGTGCCTGGAGGGGATGGACAGGGAATAATTCACCCCTCCACTTT. Translation: CAWRGWTGNNSPLHF.

CDR3 DNA sequence: TGTGCCAGTAGTTCGTCCAGCTCCTACAATGAGCAGTTCTTC. Its protein product is CASSSSSSYNEQFF. V usage is TRBV19 and J usage is TRBJ2-1; no firm D call. V dropped 5 bases and J dropped 0 bases, with 8 bases sitting between them. Germline CDR1 LNHDA, CDR2 SQIVND (reference sequence). The CDR3 has 14 amino acids.

This clone was counted a single time. V and J are TRBV5-4 and TRBJ2-3; maybe TRBD1 (7 bases). V shed 7 bases and J shed 3 bases, with 21 bases lying between them. Per the germline V gene, CDR1 is SGHNT and CDR2 is YYREEE (reference sequence). The CDR3 loop spans 16 amino acids. CDR3 sequence: CASRGTTGPVTDTQYF. CDR3 in DNA: TGTGCCAGCCGGGGGACGACAGGGCCGGTGACAGATACGCAGTATTTT.

This clone was seen just once. The V and J genes are TRBV4-1 and TRBJ2-5, with a tentative D call TRBD1 (6 bases). CDR3 size: 13 residues. V shed 6 bases and J shed 5 bases, with 13 bases lying between them. The germline V gene has CDR1 MGHRA and CDR2 YSYEKL. The CDR3 nucleotides are TGCGCCAGCAGACGACAGGTTTTCGAGACCCAGTACTTC. This gives the protein CASRRQVFETQYF.

In its sample, this clone was seen once. This sequence joins TRBV23-1 and TRBJ2-7; 11 bases fit TRBD2. TRBV23-1 is reported as an ORF; its role is uncertain. Unmatched junction bases numbered 1, after V lost 6 bases and J lost 3 bases. This CDR3 has 13 amino acids. CDR3 DNA: TGCGCCAGCAGGGGGACTAGCGGCTACGAGCAGTACTTC. Its translation is CASRGTSGYEQYF.

The CDR3 protein is CASSEFRGYGYTF. The CDR3 region has the DNA TGTGCCAGCAGTGAATTTAGGGGTTATGGCTACACCTTC. The rearrangement links TRBV2 to TRBJ1-2, with D perhaps TRBD1 (5 bases). The CDR3 consists of 13 residues. Germline V CDR1 and CDR2: SNHLY, FYNNEI. Trimming cost V 2 bases and J 5 bases, with 9 bases left between them. Full variable domain (rest looked up from reference TRBV2 and TRBJ1-2): EPEVTQTPSHQVTQMGQEVILRCVPISNHLYFYWYRQILGQKVEFLVSFYNNEISEKSEIFDDQFSVERPDGSNFTLKIRSTKLEDSAMYFCASSEFRGYGYTFGSGTRLTVV.

This chain joins TRBV5-6 and TRBJ1-4, with 7 bases lining up with TRBD1. Germline CDR1 SGHDT, CDR2 YYEEEE. V lost 7 bases and J lost 6; bases outside the gene matches: 15. There are 16 residues in the CDR3. The CDR3 DNA follows: TGTGCCAGCGGCCCTGGGTGGCAGGGGGTTGATGAAAAACTGTTTTTT. This codes for CASGPGWQGVDEKLFF. The complete variable domain, with remaining parts taken from reference TRBV5-6 and TRBJ1-4, reads DAGVTQSPTHLIKTRGQQVTLRCSPKSGHDTVSWYQQALGQGPQFIFQYYEEEERQRGNFPDRFSGHQFPNYSSELNVNALLLGDSALYLCASGPGWQGVDEKLFFGSGTQLSVL.

The chain carries TRBV21-1 and TRBJ1-2; the tabulated D call, TRBD1, remains unverified against the DNA. TRBV21-1 is marked as a pseudogene. The CDR3 length is 17 residues. The CDR3 DNA reads as TGTGCCAGCAGCAAGTGGAGACAGGGACTTTATAACTATGGCTACACCTTC. Translation: CASSKWRQGLYNYGYTF.

This clone was seen more than once but under ten times. This chain links TRBV6-1 with TRBJ1-3; 7 positions match TRBD1. Germline CDR1 and CDR2: MNHNS and SASEGT. This CDR3 region has 15 residues. Unmatched junction bases numbered 8, after V lost 8 bases and J lost 1 base. The CDR3 DNA reads TGTGCCAGCCGTACAGGGGCGGTATCTGGAAACACCATATATTTT. Its protein is CASRTGAVSGNTIYF.

In this sample, this clone turned up once. CDR3 sequence (DNA): TGTGCCAGCAGCCAGGGGCAGGGTAGTAATTCACCCCTCCACTTT. It specifies CASSQGQGSNSPLHF. The genes are TRBV7-6 and TRBJ1-6; perhaps TRBD1 as D (6 bases). V gave up 5 bases and J gave up 6 bases, with 14 bases separating them. CDR3 length: 15 residues. CDR1 SGHVS and CDR2 FNYEAQ come from the germline V gene.

The V gene is TRBV6-5, the J gene TRBJ2-7; weak D call: TRBD2 (5 bases). CDR3 length equals 14 residues. Trimming pared 5 bases from V and 6 bases from J, leaving 17 bases between. Germline CDR1 is MNHEY and CDR2 is SVGAGI. CDR3 in amino acids: CASSELGRAGEQYF. CDR3 DNA: TGTGCCAGCAGTGAATTGGGTCGCGCGGGCGAGCAGTACTTC.

The genes are TRBV7-9 and TRBJ2-5, with TRBD2 matching 8 bases. The CDR3 is 15 residues long. J was trimmed by 5 bases and V by 1 base; bases with no gene match: 6. Germline V gene sequence: CDR1 SEHNR, CDR2 FQNEAQ (reference sequence). CDR3 sequence: CASSLVGLATETQYF. CDR3 coding DNA: TGTGCCAGCAGCTTAGTAGGACTAGCAACGGAGACCCAGTACTTC.

This chain uses TRBV5-1 with TRBJ2-5; 7 nucleotides line up with TRBD2. With V trimmed by 4 bases and J by 4 bases, 7 bases remained unmatched. CDR1 and CDR2 from the germline V gene are SGHRS and YFSETQ. The CDR3 has 14 amino acids. In nucleotides, the CDR3 is TGCGCCAGCAGCGACTGGGGGAGGGGAGAGACCCAGTACTTC. Translation: CASSDWGRGETQYF.

The chain combines TRBV19 with TRBJ1-5, with D possibly matching TRBD1 (5 bases). The germline CDR1 and CDR2 sequences are LNHDA and SQIVND (reference sequence). There are 15 residues in the CDR3. The V and J ends lost 5 bases and 2 bases respectively, with 13 bases between them. The CDR3 coding sequence is TGTGCCAGTAGTGGGGCAGGGATAGGCAATCAGCCCCAGCATTTT. Translating it yields CASSGAGIGNQPQHF.

This clone was seen just once. The chain recombines TRBV30 with TRBJ1-2; 8 bases fit TRBD1. The germline CDR1 and CDR2 sequences are GTSNPN and SVGIG (reference sequence). The CDR3 extends over 13 amino acids. V was pared by 5 bases and J by 8 bases, with 10 bases of the junction left unmatched. In nucleotides, the CDR3 is TGTGCCTGGTCCAGGGGGCGCGTGGTAGGCTACACCTTC. Its protein product is CAWSRGRVVGYTF.

The V call is TRBV28, the J call TRBJ1-5, with a possible D match to TRBD1 (5 bases). Germline CDR1 MDHEN, CDR2 SYDVKM. The ends were cut back, 1 base at V and 5 bases at J, with 9 bases in the middle. This CDR3 contains 14 residues. The CDR3 reads CASSLFQGHQPQHF. The CDR3 bases are TGTGCCAGCAGTTTATTCCAGGGCCATCAGCCCCAGCATTTT.

The genes are TRBV19 and TRBJ1-1, with TRBD1 matching over 7 bases. This CDR3 spans 14 amino acids. Germline assignment: CDR1 LNHDA and CDR2 SQIVND (reference sequence). CDR3 bases: TGTGTCACCAACCAAGGGGACAGGAACACTGAAGCTTTCTTT. This encodes CVTNQGDRNTEAFF.